Each of the 2 T cell receptor beta chains below was sequenced from the same sample in a study of PD-1 blockade in classical Hodgkin lymphoma. Sequencing used immunoSEQ multiplex PCR; TCRdb keeps in-frame clones, though not all of them. The table includes about 98,000 clones, roughly 92% detected once. All trial patients relapsed after autologous stem cell transplantation. Here the sequenced sample was peripheral blood mononuclear cells (PBMCs), taken at baseline. The receptors shown here come from a human donor with classical Hodgkin lymphoma.

The table lists this clone with a count of one. The V and J genes are TRBV7-9 and TRBJ2-5; tentative D call: TRBD1 (5 bases). Germline V gene sequence: CDR1 SEHNR, CDR2 FQNEAQ (reference sequence). The V gene lost 3 bases and the J gene lost 2 bases, with 13 bases spanning the gap. The CDR3 loop spans 15 amino acids. The CDR3: CASSFVPRAQETQYF. CDR3 in DNA: TGTGCCAGCAGCTTTGTTCCCAGGGCGCAAGAGACCCAGTACTTC.

This chain uses TRBV14 with TRBJ2-1, with D uncertain. The germline V gene has CDR1 SGHDN and CDR2 FVKESK. The CDR3 extends over 13 amino acids. The V gene lost 8 bases and the J gene lost 2 bases, with 10 bases spanning the gap. The CDR3 region has the DNA TGTGCCAGCGAAGACACAACCTACAATGAGCAGTTCTTC. Translated, it gives CASEDTTYNEQFF.